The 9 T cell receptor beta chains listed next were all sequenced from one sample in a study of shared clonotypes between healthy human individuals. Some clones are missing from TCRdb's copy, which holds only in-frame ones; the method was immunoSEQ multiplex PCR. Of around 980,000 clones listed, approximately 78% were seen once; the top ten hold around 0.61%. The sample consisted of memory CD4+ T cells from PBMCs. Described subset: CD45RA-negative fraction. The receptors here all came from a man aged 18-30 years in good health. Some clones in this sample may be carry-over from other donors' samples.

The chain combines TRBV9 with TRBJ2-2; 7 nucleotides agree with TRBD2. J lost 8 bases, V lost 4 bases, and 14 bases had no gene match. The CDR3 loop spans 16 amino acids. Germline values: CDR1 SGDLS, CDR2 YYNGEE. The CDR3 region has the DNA TGTGCCAGCAGCCCTTCTAGCGGCCTCGCTGTTGGGGAGCTGTTTTTT. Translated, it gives CASSPSSGLAVGELFF.

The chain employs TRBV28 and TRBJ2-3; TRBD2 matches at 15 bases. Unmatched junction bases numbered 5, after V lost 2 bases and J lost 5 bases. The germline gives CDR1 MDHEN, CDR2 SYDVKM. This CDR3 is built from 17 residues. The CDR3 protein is CASSLGLAGGRGDTQYF. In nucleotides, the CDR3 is TGTGCCAGCAGTTTAGGACTAGCGGGAGGGAGGGGAGATACGCAGTATTTT.

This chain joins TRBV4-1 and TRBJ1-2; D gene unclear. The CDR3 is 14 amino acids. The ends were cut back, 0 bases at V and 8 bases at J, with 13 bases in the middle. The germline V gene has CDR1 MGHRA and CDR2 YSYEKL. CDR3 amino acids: CASSQDLGLGGYTF. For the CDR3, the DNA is TGCGCCAGCAGCCAAGATCTAGGGTTAGGAGGCTACACCTTC.

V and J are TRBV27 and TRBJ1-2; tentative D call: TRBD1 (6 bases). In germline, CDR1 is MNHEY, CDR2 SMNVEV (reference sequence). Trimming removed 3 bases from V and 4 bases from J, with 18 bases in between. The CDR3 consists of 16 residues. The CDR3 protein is CASSLARKGGAYGYTF. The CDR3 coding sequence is TGTGCCAGCAGTTTGGCCCGCAAGGGGGGAGCCTATGGCTACACCTTC.

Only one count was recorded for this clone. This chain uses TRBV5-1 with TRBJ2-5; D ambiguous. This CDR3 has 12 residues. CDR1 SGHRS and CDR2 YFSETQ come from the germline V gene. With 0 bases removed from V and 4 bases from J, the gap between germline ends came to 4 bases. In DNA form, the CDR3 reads TGCGCCAGCAGCTTGGTTTTAGAGACCCAGTACTTC. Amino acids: CASSLVLETQYF.

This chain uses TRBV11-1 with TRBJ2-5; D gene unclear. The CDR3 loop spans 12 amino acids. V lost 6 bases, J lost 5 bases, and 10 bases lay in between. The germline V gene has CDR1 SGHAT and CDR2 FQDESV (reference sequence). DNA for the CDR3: TGTGCCAGCAGTTGGGATAGGGAGACCCAGTACTTC. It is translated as CASSWDRETQYF.

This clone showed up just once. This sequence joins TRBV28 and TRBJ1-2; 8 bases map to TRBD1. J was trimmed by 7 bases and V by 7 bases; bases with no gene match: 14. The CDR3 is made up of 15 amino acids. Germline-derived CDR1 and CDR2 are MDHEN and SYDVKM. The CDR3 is CASIGGRTGPGGYTF. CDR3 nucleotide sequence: TGTGCCAGCATCGGGGGGAGGACAGGGCCGGGTGGCTACACCTTC.

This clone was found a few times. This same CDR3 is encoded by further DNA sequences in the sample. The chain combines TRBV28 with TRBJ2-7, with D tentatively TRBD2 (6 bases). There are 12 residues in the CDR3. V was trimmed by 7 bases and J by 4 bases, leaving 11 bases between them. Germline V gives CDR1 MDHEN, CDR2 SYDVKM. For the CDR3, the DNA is TGTGCCAGCAACTCTGGGGGGTACGAGCAGTACTTC. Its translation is CASNSGGYEQYF. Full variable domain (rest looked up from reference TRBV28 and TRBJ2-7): DVKVTQSSRYLVKRTGEKVFLECVQDMDHENMFWYRQDPGLGLRLIYFSYDVKMKEKGDIPEGYSVSREKKERFSLILESASTNQTSMYLCASNSGGYEQYFGPGTRLTVT.

The CDR3 DNA sequence: TGTGCCAGCAGCTTAGATCTACTAGCGGGAGGGCCTGGGGATGAGCAGTACTTC. This codes for CASSLDLLAGGPGDEQYF. The gene calls are TRBV7-2 and TRBJ2-7, with 13 bases identical to TRBD2. From germline, CDR1 is SGHTA and CDR2 FQGNSA. V lost 1 base and J lost 7; bases outside the gene matches: 13. This CDR3 region has 18 residues.